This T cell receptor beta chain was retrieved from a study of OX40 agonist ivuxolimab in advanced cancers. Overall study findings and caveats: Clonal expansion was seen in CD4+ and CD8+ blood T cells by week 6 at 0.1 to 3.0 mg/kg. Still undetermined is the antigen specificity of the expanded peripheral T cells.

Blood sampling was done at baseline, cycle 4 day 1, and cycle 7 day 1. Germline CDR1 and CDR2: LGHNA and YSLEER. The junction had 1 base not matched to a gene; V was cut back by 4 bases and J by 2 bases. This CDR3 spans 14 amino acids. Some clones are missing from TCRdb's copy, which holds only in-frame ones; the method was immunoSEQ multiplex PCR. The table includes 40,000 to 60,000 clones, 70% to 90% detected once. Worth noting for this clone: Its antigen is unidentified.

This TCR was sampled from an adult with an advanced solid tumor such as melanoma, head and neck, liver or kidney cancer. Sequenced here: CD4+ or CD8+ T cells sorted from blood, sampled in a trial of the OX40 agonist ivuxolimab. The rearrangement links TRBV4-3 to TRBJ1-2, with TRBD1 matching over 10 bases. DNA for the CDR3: TGCGCCAGCAGCCTGACAGGGGGCAACTATGGCTACACCTTC. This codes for CASSLTGGNYGYTF.